This paragraph reports one T cell receptor (beta chain). J gave up 4 bases and V 0 bases, and 5 bases lay outside the gene matches. Germline V gene data show CDR1 as SGDLS and CDR2 as YYNGEE. CDR3 length: 16 residues. The data were produced by immunoSEQ multiplex PCR, yet TCRdb's version contains in-frame clones alone and is incomplete. The data show around 110,000 clones, about 90% seen once. This sample was taken from a study of T cell changes during pregnancy in multiple sclerosis. The rearrangement links TRBV9 to TRBJ2-2, with 8 bases fitting TRBD2. The material sequenced was peripheral blood, taken before pregnancy. This sequence was found in a female donor with multiple sclerosis, enrolled in a pregnancy study. In DNA form, the CDR3 reads TGTGCCAGCAGCGTAGGCGGACTAGCTGGCACCGGGGAGCTGTTTTTT. It yields the protein CASSVGGLAGTGELFF.